The rows below give T cell receptor beta chains drawn from one sample of a study of technical replicates of blood from several donors. Data came from immunoSEQ multiplex PCR; TCRdb stores just in-frame clones and leaves some out. The sample records some 64,000 clones, approximately 97% being singletons. Sequenced input: T cells isolated from PBMCs. The receptor source for this set is a human donor in good health. The CDR3 runs from the conserved cysteine through the conserved F or W. Fields, in order: CDR3 length, clone size, D gene, V gene, J gene, CDR3 protein, CDR3 DNA. The D gene is left open where the match is weak. Size is omitted from some rows. Given values are once, few, many or a class for expanded clones.

16	.	TRBD1	TRBV6-5	TRBJ1-2	CASSYSWTGYDYGYTF	TGTGCCAGCAGTTACTCCTGGACAGGGTATGACTATGGCTACACCTTC
16	.	.	TRBV12-5	TRBJ1-6	CASGLVLSATNSPLHF	TGTGCTAGTGGTTTGGTACTGAGCGCAACCAATTCACCCCTCCACTTT
15	.	.	TRBV19	TRBJ1-5	CASSIGQVSNQPQHF	TGTGCCAGTAGTATAGGTCAGGTTAGCAATCAGCCCCAGCATTTT
14	.	.	TRBV6-5	TRBJ2-5	CASSYSPGEETQYF	TGTGCCAGCAGTTACTCTCCAGGGGAAGAGACCCAGTACTTC
15	.	TRBD1	TRBV5-5	TRBJ1-2	CASSPGQVRRVGYTF	TGTGCCAGCAGCCCTGGACAGGTTAGACGGGTTGGCTACACCTTC
16	.	TRBD2	TRBV14	TRBJ2-1	CASSQDPASGYNEQFF	TGTGCCAGCAGCCAAGATCCGGCTAGCGGTTACAATGAGCAGTTCTTC
14	.	.	TRBV18	TRBJ2-7	CASSPSVQIYEQYF	TGTGCCAGCTCACCATCGGTACAGATCTACGAGCAGTACTTC
14	.	.	TRBV10-3	TRBJ1-3	CAISVEGSGNTIYF	TGTGCCATCAGTGTAGAGGGCTCTGGAAACACCATATATTTT
15	.	TRBD2	TRBV9	TRBJ2-5	CASSVVGGAGETQYF	TGTGCCAGCAGCGTAGTCGGGGGGGCGGGAGAGACCCAGTACTTC
16	.	.	TRBV7-8	TRBJ1-1	CASSLSFRTENTEAFF	TGTGCCAGCAGCTTAAGTTTTAGGACAGAGAACACTGAAGCTTTCTTT
17	.	.	TRBV21-1	TRBJ1-5	CASSKYLGRYRDQPQHF	TGTGCCAGCAGCAAATATCTAGGGAGGTACCGGGATCAGCCCCAGCATTTT
15	once	TRBD2	TRBV2	TRBJ2-7	CASRRLTSQGYEQYF	TGTGCCAGCAGGAGGTTGACTAGCCAGGGCTACGAGCAGTACTTC
15	.	.	TRBV27	TRBJ2-4	CASTWDSGAKNIQYF	TGTGCCAGCACCTGGGATTCGGGGGCCAAAAACATTCAGTACTTC
16	.	TRBD2	TRBV4-1	TRBJ2-7	CASSQPTSGGSYEQYF	TGCGCCAGCAGCCAACCCACTAGCGGGGGATCCTACGAGCAGTACTTC
18	once	TRBD2	TRBV28	TRBJ2-5	CASSLIGLAGGSGETQYF	TGTGCCAGCAGTTTAATCGGACTAGCGGGAGGTAGTGGAGAGACCCAGTACTTC
15	.	TRBD2	TRBV4-1	TRBJ2-1	CASSQGGSSYNEQFF	TGCGCCAGCAGCCAAGGCGGGAGCTCCTACAATGAGCAGTTCTTC
14	once	.	TRBV11-3	TRBJ1-1	CASSQRGRDTEAFF	TGTGCCAGCAGCCAGCGGGGGCGCGACACTGAAGCTTTCTTT
14	.	.	TRBV6-5	TRBJ1-6	CASSLRSRSSPLHF	TGTGCCAGCAGTTTGCGGAGTAGAAGCTCACCCCTCCACTTT
15	.	TRBD2	TRBV5-1	TRBJ2-3	CASRAGTSGRDTQYF	TGCGCCAGCAGGGCCGGGACTAGCGGACGGGATACGCAGTATTTT
16	once	TRBD1	TRBV28	TRBJ1-1	CASSRTGGGVVTEAFF	TGTGCCAGCAGTCGGACAGGGGGCGGCGTGGTCACTGAAGCTTTCTTT
14	.	TRBD2	TRBV30	TRBJ2-3	CAWTSGGTTDTQYF	TGTGCCTGGACTAGCGGGGGAACCACAGATACGCAGTATTTT
12	.	.	TRBV29-1	TRBJ1-2	CSVDDSGGGYTF	TGCAGCGTTGACGATAGCGGTGGTGGCTACACCTTC
15	.	.	TRBV28	TRBJ1-2	CASSSPSQGISGYTF	TGTGCCAGCAGTTCACCCTCACAGGGTATCTCTGGCTACACCTTC
12	.	TRBD1	TRBV29-1	TRBJ2-7	CSVLWDSYEQYF	TGCAGCGTTCTATGGGACAGCTACGAGCAGTACTTC
13	.	.	TRBV7-6	TRBJ1-2	CASSLGTVYGYTF	TGTGCCAGCAGCTTAGGGACAGTTTATGGCTACACCTTC
12	.	.	TRBV25-1	TRBJ1-2	CATLTGSEGYTF	TGTGCCACCCTAACAGGGTCGGAAGGCTACACCTTC
13	.	.	TRBV9	TRBJ1-1	CASSVVQSTEAFF	TGTGCCAGCAGCGTTGTGCAGTCCACTGAAGCTTTCTTT